What follows are 32 T cell receptor beta chains derived from one specimen sequenced in a study of T cell repertoires in cytomegalovirus infection. Their antigens are not known. TCRdb used MiXCR to reprocess the reads, holding one entry per CDR3 protein. The sample comprises 830,000 or so distinct CDR3 sequences, about 31% of which are singletons, and roughly an eighth rests with the top ten. The sequencing used cultured CD8+ T cells from PBMCs, collected from culture after CMV antigen stimulation. All receptors derive from a human donor in good health (CMV status not recorded). Some clones in this sample may be carry-over from other donors' samples.

This clonotype was seen at least ten times. This chain joins TRBV11-2 and TRBJ2-5, with D possibly called TRBD1 or TRBD2 (5 bases each). The CDR3 is made up of 15 amino acids. Trimming pared 6 bases from V and 6 bases from J, leaving 20 bases between. Germline assignment: CDR1 SGHAT and CDR2 FQNNGV. CDR3 region: CASSTNSAWGKTQYF. The CDR3, as DNA: TGTGCCAGCAGTACTAACTCGGCCTGGGGGAAGACCCAGTACTTC.

The J gene is TRBJ2-2, the V gene TRBV4-1; 7 nucleotides agree with TRBD1. The CDR3 consists of 15 residues. Germline V gene data show CDR1 as MGHRA and CDR2 as YSYEKL. V trimming: 8 bases; J trimming: 4 bases; junction bases outside the gene matches: 10. The CDR3 reads CASGLRGLGTGELFF. In DNA form, the CDR3 reads TGCGCCAGCGGTTTGAGGGGGCTCGGCACCGGGGAGCTGTTTTTT.

This chain links TRBV7-7 with TRBJ2-1, with 8 bases aligning to TRBD1. CDR1 and CDR2 from the germline V gene are SSHAT and FNYEAQ (reference sequence). The junction had 8 bases not matched to a gene; V was cut back by 5 bases and J by 2 bases. The CDR3 spans 16 residues. For the CDR3, the DNA is TGTGCCAGCAGCCCGGCGGCAGGGGGCCCCTACAATGAGCAGTTCTTC. It yields the protein CASSPAAGGPYNEQFF.

The table lists this clonotype with a few counts. The rearrangement joins TRBV6-5 to TRBJ1-1; D ambiguous. The ends were cut back, 1 base at V and 2 bases at J, with 8 bases in the middle. The CDR3 sequence is 14 residues long. The germline gives CDR1 MNHEY, CDR2 SVGAGI. CDR3 region: CASSYLSDNTEAFF. CDR3 DNA: TGTGCCAGCAGTTACTTATCAGATAACACTGAAGCTTTCTTT.

The table lists this clonotype with a few counts. The V call is TRBV7-6, the J call TRBJ2-7; perhaps TRBD2 as D (6 bases). CDR3 length equals 15 residues. The ends were cut back, 3 bases at V and 4 bases at J, with 16 bases in the middle. The germline V gene encodes CDR1 SGHVS and CDR2 FNYEAQ. CDR3: CASSFSLRGEYEQYF. CDR3 DNA sequence: TGTGCCAGCAGCTTTTCGCTTCGCGGGGAATACGAGCAGTACTTC. Combining the CDR3 with reference TRBV7-6 and TRBJ2-7 gives the whole variable domain GAGVSQSPRYKVTKRGQDVALRCDPISGHVSLYWYRQALGQGPEFLTYFNYEAQQDKSGLPNDRFSAERPEGSISTLTIQRTEQRDSAMYRCASSFSLRGEYEQYFGPGTRLTVT.

This chain's CDR3 is CASSYFRETGELFF. The CDR3 bases are TGTGCCAGCAGTTACTTCCGAGAGACCGGGGAGCTGTTTTTT. The chain uses TRBV6-6 and TRBJ2-2; D unclear. The CDR3 runs to 14 residues. Looked up from germline, CDR1 is MNHNY and CDR2 is SVGAGI (reference sequence). V was cut by 1 base and J by 5 bases, with 8 bases left in between.

The V and J genes are TRBV12-3 or TRBV12-4 and TRBJ2-1; D is undetermined. V lost 7 bases, J lost 6 bases, and 10 bases lay in between. The CDR3 sequence is 12 residues long. CDR3 protein: CASTDGGNEQFF. The CDR3 bases are TGTGCCAGCACCGATGGCGGCAATGAGCAGTTCTTC.

This clonotype has a count of ten or more. This CDR3 reads CASSLGPGYTF. Here the CDR3 DNA reads TGTGCCAGCAGCTTAGGACCTGGCTACACCTTC. The gene calls are TRBV7-9 and TRBJ1-2; D unclear. The CDR3 has 11 residues. The germline gives CDR1 SEHNR, CDR2 FQNEAQ (reference sequence). V was cut by 1 base and J by 7 bases, with 4 bases left in between.

This clonotype was counted a single time. This chain joins TRBV5-1 and TRBJ1-3; 11 bases align to TRBD1. The germline gives CDR1 SGHRS, CDR2 YFSETQ. J gave up 0 bases and V 1 base, and 3 bases lay outside the gene matches. The CDR3 totals 17 residues. CDR3 in amino acids: CASSLWGQGDSGNTIYF. The CDR3, as DNA: TGCGCCAGCAGCTTGTGGGGACAGGGGGACTCTGGAAACACCATATATTTT.

Note on this clonotype: The junction and the germline gene differ at one end; a read error may be behind it. This chain uses TRBV4-3 with TRBJ2-4; 9 positions match TRBD2. The CDR3 extends over 20 amino acids. Germline values: CDR1 LGHNA, CDR2 YSLEER. CDR3 loop: CTSSQEEGASGELAKNIQYF. CDR3 bases: TGCACCAGCAGCCAAGAGGAGGGGGCTAGCGGGGAACTAGCCAAAAACATTCAGTACTTC.

V usage is TRBV7-9 and J usage is TRBJ2-2, with D tentatively TRBD2 (6 bases). Trimming left V 5 bases short and J 0 bases short, with 22 bases between. CDR3 size: 19 residues. CDR1 and CDR2 from the germline V gene are SEHNR and FQNEAQ (reference sequence). The chain's CDR3 is CASSPGGERPPSNTGELFF. The CDR3 region has the DNA TGTGCCAGCAGCCCTGGAGGGGAGCGCCCCCCTTCGAACACCGGGGAGCTGTTTTTT.

The table lists this clonotype with many counts. This chain uses TRBV7-9 with TRBJ1-4; D not certain. Looked up from germline, CDR1 is SEHNR and CDR2 is FQNEAQ (reference sequence). V shed 8 bases and J shed 6 bases, with 13 bases lying between them. This CDR3 spans 13 amino acids. CDR3 region: CASLLSSDEKLFF. CDR3 nucleotides: TGTGCCAGCCTTCTCAGCAGCGATGAAAAACTGTTTTTT.

This clonotype has just a few counts. The chain carries TRBV27 and TRBJ2-3; a possible D gene is TRBD2 (5 bases). V shed 0 bases and J shed 1 base, with 8 bases lying between them. The CDR3 runs to 15 residues. Germline V gives CDR1 MNHEY, CDR2 SMNVEV (reference sequence). The DNA of the CDR3 is TGTGCCAGCAGTTTATCGAACGGGGGCACAGATACGCAGTATTTT. This sequence encodes CASSLSNGGTDTQYF.

The V call is TRBV20-1, the J call TRBJ2-7; D gene unclear. Germline CDR1 is DFQATT and CDR2 is SNEGSKA (reference sequence). The V end lost 3 bases, the J end lost 2 bases, and 11 bases lay between the germline ends. The CDR3 runs to 13 residues. CDR3 DNA sequence: TGCAGTGCTAGTGCAGGATCGGCCTACGAGCAGTACTTC. Residues: CSASAGSAYEQYF.

This clonotype was recorded a few times. The CDR3 coding sequence is TGTGCCAGCAGTACCATCCCAGGGACTAGGAAAAACACCGGGGAGCTGTTTTTT. It translates to CASSTIPGTRKNTGELFF. The genes are TRBV6-2 or TRBV6-3 and TRBJ2-2, with 8 bases that match TRBD2. Germline CDR1 and CDR2: MNHEY and SVGEGT. The CDR3 extends over 18 amino acids. V lost 5 bases to trimming and J lost 2 bases; unmatched junction nucleotides: 13.

A note on this clonotype: It is unclear where the CDR3 begins or ends on the DNA, so no DNA is shown, and the CDR3 is as TCRdb lists it. The rearrangement uses TRBV29-1 and TRBJ1-1. The germline V gene encodes CDR1 SQVTM and CDR2 ANQGSEA. The CDR3 length is 12 residues, termini included. CDR3 sequence reads: CSTDAALKEGAF.

This chain connects TRBV9 to TRBJ1-2; possibly TRBD1 for D (6 bases). This CDR3 comprises 13 residues. The ends were cut back, 3 bases at V and 7 bases at J, with 13 bases in the middle. Per germline, CDR1 SGDLS and CDR2 YYNGEE. In DNA, the CDR3 is TGTGCCAGCAGCGCTGGGGACAAGTCTGGCTACACCTTC. Its translation is CASSAGDKSGYTF. The whole variable domain, filled in from reference TRBV9 and TRBJ1-2, reads DSGVTQTPKHLITATGQRVTLRCSPRSGDLSVYWYQQSLDQGLQFLIQYYNGEERAKGNILERFSAQQFPDLHSELNLSSLELGDSALYFCASSAGDKSGYTFGSGTRLTVV.

This clonotype showed up just a few times. The CDR3 region has the DNA TGTGCCAGCAGTTACGGTACAGGGGGGTATGAGCAGTTCTTC. Protein sequence: CASSYGTGGYEQFF. V is TRBV6-5 and J is TRBJ2-1, with 8 bases matching TRBD1. The CDR3 has 14 residues. Losses at the gene ends were 2 bases for V and 8 bases for J; bases not matched to a gene: 5. Germline CDR1 MNHEY, CDR2 SVGAGI.

V usage is TRBV29-1 and J usage is TRBJ2-7; D may match TRBD1 or TRBD2 (6 bases each). Trimming took off 3 bases at V and 6 bases at J, with 15 bases between the two ends. Per germline, CDR1 SQVTM and CDR2 ANQGSEA. The CDR3 has 13 residues. CDR3 DNA: TGCAGCGTTGATAGGAGGGGGGACGCCGAGCAGTACGTC. It translates to CSVDRRGDAEQYV.

This clonotype was seen just once. V is TRBV7-9 and J is TRBJ2-1; 10 bases align to TRBD1. CDR1 and CDR2 (germline): SEHNR, FQNEAQ (reference sequence). The ends lost 4 bases at V and 7 bases at J; junction bases unmatched: 7. The CDR3 is 15 amino acids. The CDR3 sequence: CASSSTGGLWNEQFF. As DNA, the CDR3 is TGTGCCAGCAGCTCGACAGGGGGCTTATGGAATGAGCAGTTCTTC.

The V call is TRBV6-8, the J call TRBJ2-1; 12 bases map to TRBD2. The CDR3 totals 17 residues. The V segment lost 5 bases and the J segment 5 bases; nucleotides outside the gene matches: 10. The germline V gene encodes CDR1 MNHGY and CDR2 SAAAGT. CDR3 amino acids: CASSVFLGLAGNNEQFF. DNA of the CDR3: TGTGCCAGCAGTGTCTTCCTCGGACTAGCGGGGAACAATGAGCAGTTCTTC.

With respect to this clonotype: A read error may explain this, as a much larger clone is one base away. The rearrangement joins TRBV7-3 to TRBJ2-1, with D perhaps given as TRBD1 or TRBD2 (5 bases each). V shed 10 bases and J shed 4 bases, with 20 bases lying between them. The CDR3 sequence is 15 residues long. The germline V gene encodes CDR1 SGHTA and CDR2 FQGTGA. This chain's CDR3 is CANTYRDGKYNEQFF. CDR3 in DNA: TGTGCCAACACCTACCGGGACGGAAAATACAATGAGCAGTTCTTC.

The genes are TRBV4-1 and TRBJ1-6; D not resolved. The CDR3 totals 13 residues. V dropped 2 bases and J dropped 9 bases, with 8 bases sitting between them. The germline gives CDR1 MGHRA, CDR2 YSYEKL. The CDR3 bases are TGCGCCAGCAGCCAATACATGGGTTCACCCCTCCACTTT. As protein: CASSQYMGSPLHF.

This sequence joins TRBV7-9 and TRBJ2-1; possibly TRBD1 or TRBD2 for D (5 bases each). Germline V gives CDR1 SEHNR, CDR2 FQNEAQ (reference sequence). Trimming removed 8 bases at V and 4 bases at J, with 9 bases between. This CDR3 region has 12 residues. CDR3 DNA sequence: TGTGCCAGCGGGGACGGTTACAATGAGCAGTTCTTC. Amino acids: CASGDGYNEQFF.

This chain connects TRBV20-1 to TRBJ1-5, with 7 bases that match TRBD1. Trimming removed 3 bases from V and 5 bases from J; junction bases left unmatched: 7. The CDR3 is 14 residues long. Germline V gene sequence: CDR1 DFQATT, CDR2 SNEGSKA (reference sequence). The CDR3 region is CSASGRGPYQPQHF. The CDR3 DNA reads TGCAGTGCTAGTGGGAGGGGGCCTTATCAGCCCCAGCATTTT.

The rearrangement uses TRBV7-2 and TRBJ1-5, with D perhaps TRBD1 (5 bases). The CDR3 runs 15 residues. Per germline, CDR1 SGHTA and CDR2 FQGNSA. V shed 4 bases and J shed 5 bases, with 15 bases lying between them. The CDR3 sequence: CASSSTGARDQPQHF. CDR3 coding DNA: TGTGCCAGCAGCTCGACCGGGGCAAGGGATCAGCCCCAGCATTTT.

This clonotype has a handful of counts. The chain joins TRBV20-1 to TRBJ2-2, with TRBD1 identical over 9 bases. Per germline, CDR1 DFQATT and CDR2 SNEGSKA (reference sequence). With 1 base clipped from V and 4 bases from J, the junction kept 7 bases outside the gene matches. This CDR3 contains 16 residues. The CDR3 reads CSARGLDRGATGELFF. The CDR3 DNA is TGCAGTGCTAGAGGCTTGGACAGGGGAGCCACCGGGGAGCTGTTTTTT.

As to this clonotype: The DNA is left out, because the CDR3 cannot be placed on it with certainty; the CDR3 is given as TCRdb lists it. The V gene is TRBV12-5, the J gene TRBJ2-6. The CDR3 length equals 15 residues, ends included. Germline assignment: CDR1 LGHNT and CDR2 FRNRAP. This CDR3 reads CASGLVGFGANVLIF.

V is TRBV7-9 and J is TRBJ2-1; the D gene is possibly TRBD2 (6 bases). Germline V lookup: CDR1 SEHNR, CDR2 FQNEAQ (reference sequence). Trimming stripped 5 bases from V and 0 bases from J, with 17 bases between. The CDR3 length is 17 residues. The chain's CDR3 is CASSPRGAGSSYNEQFF. The CDR3 DNA sequence: TGTGCCAGCAGCCCTCGGGGCGCGGGGAGCTCCTACAATGAGCAGTTCTTC.

This chain connects TRBV19 to TRBJ1-5, with D possibly TRBD1 on 6 matching bases. V was trimmed by 6 bases and J by 4 bases, leaving 10 bases between them. CDR3 length: 13 residues. Germline loops: CDR1 LNHDA, CDR2 SQIVND (reference sequence). The CDR3 protein is CASRATGNQPQHF. The CDR3 bases are TGTGCCAGTAGGGCGACAGGAAATCAGCCCCAGCATTTT.

In its sample, this clonotype was seen many times. The chain combines TRBV7-8 with TRBJ1-1, with 7 bases that match TRBD1. Germline V gene data show CDR1 as SGHVS and CDR2 as FQNEAQ. The CDR3 runs to 17 residues. V was clipped by 5 bases and J by 0 bases; unmatched bases: 12. The CDR3 nucleotides read TGTGCCAGCAGCCCTGGATCAGGGGGGGCCTTGAACACTGAAGCTTTCTTT. Protein: CASSPGSGGALNTEAFF.

This clonotype was found many times. The chain carries TRBV7-9 and TRBJ2-1; 7 bases match TRBD1. This CDR3 comprises 17 residues. Trimming at V came to 5 bases and at J to 1 base, leaving 11 bases not matched to a gene. CDR1 is SEHNR and CDR2 is FQNEAQ in the germline V gene (reference sequence). The DNA for the CDR3 is TGTGCCAGCAGCGTATTGACAGGGTGGGTGTCCTACAATGAGCAGTTCTTC. Amino acid sequence: CASSVLTGWVSYNEQFF.